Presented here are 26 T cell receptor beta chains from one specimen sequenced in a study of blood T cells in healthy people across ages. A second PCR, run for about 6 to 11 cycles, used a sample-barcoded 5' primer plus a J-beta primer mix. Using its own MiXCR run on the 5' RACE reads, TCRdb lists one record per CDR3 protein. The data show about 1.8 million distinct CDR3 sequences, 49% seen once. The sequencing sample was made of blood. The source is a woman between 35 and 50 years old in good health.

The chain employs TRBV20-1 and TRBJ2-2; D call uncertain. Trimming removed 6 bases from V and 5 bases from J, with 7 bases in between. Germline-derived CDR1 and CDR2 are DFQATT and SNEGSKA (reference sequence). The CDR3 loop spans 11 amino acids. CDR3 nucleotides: TGCAGTGCCTCACGAACCGGGGAGCTGTTTTTT. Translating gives CSASRTGELFF.

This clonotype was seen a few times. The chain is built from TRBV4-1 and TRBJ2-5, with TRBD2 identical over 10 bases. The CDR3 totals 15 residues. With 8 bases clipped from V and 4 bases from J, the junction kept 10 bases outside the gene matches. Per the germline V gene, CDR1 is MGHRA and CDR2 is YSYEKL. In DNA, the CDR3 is TGCGCCAGCTCCCCGAGCGGGGGGGCCGCAGAGACCCAGTACTTC. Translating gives CASSPSGGAAETQYF.

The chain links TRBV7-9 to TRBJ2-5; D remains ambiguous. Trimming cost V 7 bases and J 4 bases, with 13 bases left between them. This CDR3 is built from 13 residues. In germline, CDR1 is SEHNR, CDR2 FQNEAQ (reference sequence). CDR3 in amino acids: CASTSVRGETQYF. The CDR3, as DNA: TGTGCCAGCACCTCGGTCCGAGGAGAGACCCAGTACTTC.

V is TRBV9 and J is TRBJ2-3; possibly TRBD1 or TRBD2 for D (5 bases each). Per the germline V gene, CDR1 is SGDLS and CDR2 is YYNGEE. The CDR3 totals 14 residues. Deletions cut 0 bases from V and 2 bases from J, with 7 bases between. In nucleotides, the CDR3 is TGTGCCAGCAGCGTAGGGGACCTCACAGATACGCAGTATTTT. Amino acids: CASSVGDLTDTQYF.

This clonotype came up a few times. Here the CDR3 reads CASSPPGQGGNEQYF. The CDR3 DNA is TGTGCCAGCAGTCCCCCCGGACAGGGCGGCAACGAGCAGTACTTC. The chain is built from TRBV27 and TRBJ2-7, with TRBD1 matching over 8 bases. The CDR3 runs to 15 residues. Germline CDR1 MNHEY, CDR2 SMNVEV (reference sequence). With 5 bases clipped from V and 5 bases from J, the junction kept 11 bases outside the gene matches.

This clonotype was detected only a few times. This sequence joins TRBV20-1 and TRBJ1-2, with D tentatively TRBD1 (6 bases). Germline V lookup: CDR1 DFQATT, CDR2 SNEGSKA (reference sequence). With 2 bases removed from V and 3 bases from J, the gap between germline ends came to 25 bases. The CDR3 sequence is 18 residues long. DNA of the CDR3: TGCAGTGCTAGACCCTATCGACAGGTTGGGGTGCATGACTATGGCTACACCTTC. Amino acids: CSARPYRQVGVHDYGYTF.

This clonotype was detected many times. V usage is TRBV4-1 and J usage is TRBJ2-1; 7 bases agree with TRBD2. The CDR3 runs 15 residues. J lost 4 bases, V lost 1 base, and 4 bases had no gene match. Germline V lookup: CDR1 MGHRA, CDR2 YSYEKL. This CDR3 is CASSQGAGFYNEQFF. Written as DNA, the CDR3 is TGCGCCAGCAGCCAAGGAGCGGGGTTTTACAATGAGCAGTTCTTC.

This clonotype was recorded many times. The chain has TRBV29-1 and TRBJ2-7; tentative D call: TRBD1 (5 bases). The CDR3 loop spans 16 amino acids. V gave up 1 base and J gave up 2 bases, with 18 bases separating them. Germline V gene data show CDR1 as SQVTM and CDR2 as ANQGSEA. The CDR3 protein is CSVEGYRQHNTYEQYF. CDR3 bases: TGCAGCGTTGAAGGCTACCGACAGCACAACACCTACGAGCAGTACTTC.

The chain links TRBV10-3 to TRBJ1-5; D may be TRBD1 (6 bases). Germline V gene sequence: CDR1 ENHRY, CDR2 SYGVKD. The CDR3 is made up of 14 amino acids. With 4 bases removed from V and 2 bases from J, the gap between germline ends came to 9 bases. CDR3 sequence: CAISAAGGNQPQHF. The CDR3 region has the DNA TGTGCCATCAGTGCCGCAGGGGGCAATCAGCCCCAGCATTTT.

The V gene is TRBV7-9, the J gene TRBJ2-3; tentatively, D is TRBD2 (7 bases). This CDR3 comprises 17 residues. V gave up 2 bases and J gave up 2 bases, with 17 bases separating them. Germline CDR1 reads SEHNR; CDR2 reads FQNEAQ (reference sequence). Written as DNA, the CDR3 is TGTGCCAGCAGCTTATTGGGGGGGCGCGTATACACAGATACGCAGTATTTT. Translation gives CASSLLGGRVYTDTQYF.

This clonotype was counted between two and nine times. The CDR3 nucleotides read TGTGCCAGCAGTTCCGGCCGGACTAGCGGGGGTTTCCAAGAGACCCAGTACTTC. It specifies CASSSGRTSGGFQETQYF. The V and J genes are TRBV12-3 or TRBV12-4 and TRBJ2-5, with 13 bases that match TRBD2. The CDR3 totals 18 residues. V dropped 4 bases and J dropped 1; count of bases not matched to a gene: 9.

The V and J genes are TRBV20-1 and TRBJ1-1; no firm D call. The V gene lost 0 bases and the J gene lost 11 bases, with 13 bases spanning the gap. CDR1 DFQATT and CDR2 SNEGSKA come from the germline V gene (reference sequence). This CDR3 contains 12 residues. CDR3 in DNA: TGCAGTGCTAGAGATTCGGGGTCGGGGGCTTTCTTT. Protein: CSARDSGSGAFF.

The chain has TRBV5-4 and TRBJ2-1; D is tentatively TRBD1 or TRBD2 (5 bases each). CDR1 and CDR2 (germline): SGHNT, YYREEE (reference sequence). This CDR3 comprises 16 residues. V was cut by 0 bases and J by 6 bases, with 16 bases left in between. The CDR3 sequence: CASSLAGRTGTNEQFF. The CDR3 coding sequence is TGTGCCAGCAGCTTGGCGGGACGGACGGGAACCAATGAGCAGTTCTTC. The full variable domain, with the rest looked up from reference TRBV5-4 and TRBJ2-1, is ETGVTQSPTHLIKTRGQQVTLRCSSQSGHNTVSWYQQALGQGPQFIFQYYREEENGRGNFPPRFSGLQFPNYSSELNVNALELDDSALYLCASSLAGRTGTNEQFFGPGTRLTVL.

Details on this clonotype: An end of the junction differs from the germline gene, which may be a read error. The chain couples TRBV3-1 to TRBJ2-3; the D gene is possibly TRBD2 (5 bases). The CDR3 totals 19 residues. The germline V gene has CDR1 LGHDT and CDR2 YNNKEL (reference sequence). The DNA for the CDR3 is TGTGCCAGCACCCAACACCCCTGGCTCCTAGCAGGCGGAACAGATACGCAGTATTTT. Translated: CASTQHPWLLAGGTDTQYF.

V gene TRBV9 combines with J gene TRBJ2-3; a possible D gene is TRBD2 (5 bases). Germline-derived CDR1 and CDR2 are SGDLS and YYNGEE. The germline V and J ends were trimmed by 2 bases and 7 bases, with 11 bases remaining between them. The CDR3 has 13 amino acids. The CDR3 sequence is CASSVRGRNTQYF. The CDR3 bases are TGTGCCAGCAGCGTCAGAGGGCGAAATACGCAGTATTTT.

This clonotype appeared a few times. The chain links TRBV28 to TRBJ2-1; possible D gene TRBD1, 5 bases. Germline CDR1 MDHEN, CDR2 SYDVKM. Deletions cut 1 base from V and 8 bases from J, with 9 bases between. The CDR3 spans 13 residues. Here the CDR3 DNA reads TGTGCCAGCAGTTTATCAGGGTCCCATGAGCAGTTCTTC. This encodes CASSLSGSHEQFF.

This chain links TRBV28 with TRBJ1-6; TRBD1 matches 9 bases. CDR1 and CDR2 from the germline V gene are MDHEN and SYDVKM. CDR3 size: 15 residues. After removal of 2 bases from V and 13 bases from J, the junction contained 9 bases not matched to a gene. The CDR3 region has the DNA TGTGCCAGCAGTTTAACATCCACAGGGGGCCCTCCCCTCCACTTT. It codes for CASSLTSTGGPPLHF.

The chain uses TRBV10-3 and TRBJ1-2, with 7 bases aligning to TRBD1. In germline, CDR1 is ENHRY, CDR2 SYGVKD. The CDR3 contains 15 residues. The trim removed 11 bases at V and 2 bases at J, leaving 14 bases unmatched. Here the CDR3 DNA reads TGTGCCTGCCGACCACAGGGGCAAAGAAACTATGGCTACACCTTC. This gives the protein CACRPQGQRNYGYTF.

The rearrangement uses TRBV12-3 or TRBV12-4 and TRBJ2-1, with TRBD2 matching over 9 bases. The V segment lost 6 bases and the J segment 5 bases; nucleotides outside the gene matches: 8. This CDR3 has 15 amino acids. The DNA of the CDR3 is TGTGCCAGCAGACCGCGGGGGGGCCTCCACAATGAGCAGTTCTTC. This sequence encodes CASRPRGGLHNEQFF.

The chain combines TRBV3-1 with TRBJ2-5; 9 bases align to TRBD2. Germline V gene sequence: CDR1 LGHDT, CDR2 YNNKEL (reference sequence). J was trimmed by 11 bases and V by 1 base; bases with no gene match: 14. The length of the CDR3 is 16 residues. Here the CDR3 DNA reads TGTGCCAGCAGCCAAGCGAGCGGGGGGCCAGTGGATGAGCAGTACTTC. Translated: CASSQASGGPVDEQYF.

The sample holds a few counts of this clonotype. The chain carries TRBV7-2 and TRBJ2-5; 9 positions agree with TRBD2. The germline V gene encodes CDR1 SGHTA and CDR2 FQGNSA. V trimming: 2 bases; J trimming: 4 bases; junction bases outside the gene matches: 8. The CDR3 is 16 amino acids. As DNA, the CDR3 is TGTGCCAGCAGCTTATTTAGCGGGGGCGATGGAGAGACCCAGTACTTC. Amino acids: CASSLFSGGDGETQYF.

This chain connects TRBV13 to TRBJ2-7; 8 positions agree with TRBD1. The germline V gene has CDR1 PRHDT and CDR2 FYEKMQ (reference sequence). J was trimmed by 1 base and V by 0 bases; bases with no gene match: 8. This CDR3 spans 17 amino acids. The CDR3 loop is CASSLGRSRGPSYEQYF. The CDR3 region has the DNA TGTGCCAGCAGCTTAGGCCGTTCCAGGGGGCCTTCCTACGAGCAGTACTTC.

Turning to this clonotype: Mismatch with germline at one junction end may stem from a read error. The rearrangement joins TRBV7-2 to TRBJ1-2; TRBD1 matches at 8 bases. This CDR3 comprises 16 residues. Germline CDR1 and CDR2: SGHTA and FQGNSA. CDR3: CASGLSPTGEDYGYTF. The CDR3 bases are TGTGCCAGCGGCTTATCCCCGACAGGGGAGGACTATGGCTACACCTTC.

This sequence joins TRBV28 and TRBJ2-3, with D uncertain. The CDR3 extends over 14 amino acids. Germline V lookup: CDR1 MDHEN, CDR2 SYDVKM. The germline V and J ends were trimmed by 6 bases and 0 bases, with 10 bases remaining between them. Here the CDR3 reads CASRQQHSTDTQYF. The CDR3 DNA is TGTGCCAGCAGACAGCAACATAGCACAGATACGCAGTATTTT. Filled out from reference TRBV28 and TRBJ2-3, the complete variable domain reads DVKVTQSSRYLVKRTGEKVFLECVQDMDHENMFWYRQDPGLGLRLIYFSYDVKMKEKGDIPEGYSVSREKKERFSLILESASTNQTSMYLCASRQQHSTDTQYFGPGTRLTVL.

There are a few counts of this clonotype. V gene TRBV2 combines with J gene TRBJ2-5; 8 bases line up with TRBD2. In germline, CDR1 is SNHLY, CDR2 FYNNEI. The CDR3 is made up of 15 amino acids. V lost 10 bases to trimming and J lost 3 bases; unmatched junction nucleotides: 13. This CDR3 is CATSGGGPLKETQYF. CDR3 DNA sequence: TGTGCCACTTCCGGGGGGGGGCCCCTAAAAGAGACCCAGTACTTC. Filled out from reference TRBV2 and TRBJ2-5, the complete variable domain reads EPEVTQTPSHQVTQMGQEVILRCVPISNHLYFYWYRQILGQKVEFLVSFYNNEISEKSEIFDDQFSVERPDGSNFTLKIRSTKLEDSAMYFCATSGGGPLKETQYFGPGTRLLVL.

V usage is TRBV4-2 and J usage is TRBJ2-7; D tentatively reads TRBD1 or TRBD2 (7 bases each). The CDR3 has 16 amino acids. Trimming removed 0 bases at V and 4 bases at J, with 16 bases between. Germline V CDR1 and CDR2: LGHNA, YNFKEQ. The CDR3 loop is CASSQDRGDSGYEQYF. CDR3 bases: TGTGCCAGCAGCCAAGATCGGGGGGACAGCGGATACGAGCAGTACTTC.